The 5 T cell receptor beta chains below all came from one sample that was sequenced in a study of T cell responses to AZD1222 COVID-19 vaccine. The method was immunoSEQ multiplex PCR; TCRdb's version includes in-frame clones alone and lacks a portion of them. Counted here are approximately 90,000 clones, roughly nine tenths occurring once; the ten biggest clones make up more than 9.5%. The sample in question was peripheral blood, obtained on day 0 of AZD1222 vaccination. The receptors were sampled from an adult in good health.

This clone was counted once. In nucleotides, the CDR3 is TGCGCCAGCAGCTTGGATCAGAGCTCCTACAATGAGCAGTTCTTC. Its protein product is CASSLDQSSYNEQFF. This chain uses TRBV5-1 with TRBJ2-1; D is ambiguous. The V end lost 0 bases, the J end lost 0 bases, and 7 bases lay between the germline ends. Germline CDR1 and CDR2: SGHRS and YFSETQ. The CDR3 is 15 residues long.

J is TRBJ2-3 and V is TRBV3-1 (or the pseudogene TRBV3-2); D may be TRBD1 or TRBD2 (5 bases each). V dropped 5 bases and J dropped 6 bases, with 18 bases sitting between them. The CDR3 is 15 residues long. Germline CDR1 LGHDT, CDR2 YNNKEL (reference sequence). CDR3 DNA: TGTGCCAGCAGCTCCACCCAATCGGGGCGGGATACGCAGTATTTT. Its translation is CASSSTQSGRDTQYF.

Note on this clone: At one of its ends the junction is not consistent with the germline gene, which may arise from a read error. The V and J genes are TRBV7-7 and TRBJ2-1; 7 nucleotides agree with TRBD1. The CDR3 totals 18 residues. Per the germline V gene, CDR1 is SSHAT and CDR2 is FNYEAQ (reference sequence). CDR3 nucleotides: TGTGCTAGCAGCTTAATGTTTAGAGGACAGGCCCCATACAATGAGCAGTTCTTC. It encodes CASSLMFRGQAPYNEQFF. The full variable domain, in which reference TRBV7-7 and TRBJ2-1 provide the parts outside the CDR3, is GAGVSQSPRYKVTKRGQDVTLRCDPISSHATLYWYQQALGQGPEFLTYFNYEAQPDKSGLPSDRFSAERPEGSISTLTIQRTEQRDSAMYRCASSLMFRGQAPYNEQFFGPGTRLTVL.

The chain joins TRBV6-5 to TRBJ1-1; 11 bases line up with TRBD1. The CDR3 contains 15 residues. Per germline, CDR1 MNHEY and CDR2 SVGAGI. V trimming: 5 bases; J trimming: 4 bases; junction bases outside the gene matches: 6. CDR3 sequence (DNA): TGTGCCAGCAGTCCGCAGGGGACAGGGGGCACTGAAGCTTTCTTT. Translating gives CASSPQGTGGTEAFF.

This clone was seen only once. The rearrangement joins TRBV30 to TRBJ1-1, with unresolved D. V was pared by 2 bases and J by 5 bases, with 12 bases between. Per the germline V gene, CDR1 is GTSNPN and CDR2 is SVGIG (reference sequence). The CDR3 extends over 13 amino acids. CDR3 nucleotide sequence: TGTGCCTGGAGTCCGGCGGTAGGGACTGAAGCTTTCTTT. Translating it yields CAWSPAVGTEAFF.